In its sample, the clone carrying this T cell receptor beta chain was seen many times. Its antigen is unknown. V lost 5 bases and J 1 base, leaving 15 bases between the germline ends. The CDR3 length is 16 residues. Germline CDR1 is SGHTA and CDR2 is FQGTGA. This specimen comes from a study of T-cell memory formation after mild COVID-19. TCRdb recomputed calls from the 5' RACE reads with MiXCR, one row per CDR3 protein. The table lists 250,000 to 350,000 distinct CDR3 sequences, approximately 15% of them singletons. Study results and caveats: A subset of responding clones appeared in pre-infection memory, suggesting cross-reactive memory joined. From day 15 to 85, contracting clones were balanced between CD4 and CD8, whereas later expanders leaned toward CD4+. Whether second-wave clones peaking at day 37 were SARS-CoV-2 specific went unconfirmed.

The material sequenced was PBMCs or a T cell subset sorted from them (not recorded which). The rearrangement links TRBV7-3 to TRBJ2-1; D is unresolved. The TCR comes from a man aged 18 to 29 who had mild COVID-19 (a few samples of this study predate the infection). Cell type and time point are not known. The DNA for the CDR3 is TGTGCCAGCAGCCCATGGTCGTCTGGGTCCTACAATGAGCAGTTCTTC. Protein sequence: CASSPWSSGSYNEQFF.